The 7 T cell receptor beta chains presented below share a single source sample, sequenced in a study of Tregs in tolerant kidney transplant recipients. Generated by immunoSEQ multiplex PCR, the TCRdb table keeps only in-frame clones and is missing some. The repertoire holds 7,000 to 9,000 clones, with roughly 36% as singletons. Their specific antigens are unknown. FACS sorting followed an approximately 6-day coculture of CFSE-labeled recipient PBMCs with irradiated graft donor PBMCs. The sequencing used CD8+ T cells from blood cultured with allogeneic cells, collected before the transplant. These receptors came from a human patient who received a combined kidney and bone marrow transplant.

The chain carries TRBV27 and TRBJ2-7; D ambiguous. Germline CDR1 MNHEY, CDR2 SMNVEV (reference sequence). There are 13 residues in the CDR3. Trimming left V 0 bases short and J 6 bases short, with 9 bases between. The CDR3 spells CASSLSVQSEQYF. The CDR3 DNA follows: TGTGCCAGCAGTTTATCCGTACAATCCGAGCAGTACTTC.

As concerns this clone: A much larger clone lies a single base off, so this may be a read error. This chain joins TRBV4-2 and TRBJ1-2; D is perhaps TRBD1 (6 bases). CDR3 length: 12 amino acids. Germline V CDR1 and CDR2: LGHNA, YNFKEQ. This chain's CDR3 is CASKGGLGGYAF. In nucleotides, the CDR3 is TGTGCCAGCAAGGGGGGGCTGGGTGGCTACGCCTTC.

A few counts support this clone. DNA of the CDR3: TGTGCCAGCAGCCCCCGAGTTAGGGGCCCCTACGAGCAGTACTTC. This gives the protein CASSPRVRGPYEQYF. The rearrangement joins TRBV5-4 to TRBJ2-7, with a weak D call TRBD1 (5 bases). The CDR3 length is 15 residues. Trimming pared 4 bases from V and 2 bases from J, leaving 16 bases between. Germline assignment: CDR1 SGHNT and CDR2 YYREEE (reference sequence).

J is TRBJ2-7 and V is TRBV9, with unresolved D. The CDR3 is 18 residues long. Germline V gives CDR1 SGDLS, CDR2 YYNGEE. Trimming pared 0 bases from V and 4 bases from J, leaving 23 bases between. The DNA of the CDR3 is TGTGCCAGCAGCGTAGCCTCGACGTTGGCATCCCCGGGTTACGAGCAGTACTTC. Amino acids: CASSVASTLASPGYEQYF.

This chain connects TRBV27 to TRBJ2-6, with D possibly TRBD1 on 6 matching bases. CDR3 length: 15 amino acids. V shed 5 bases and J shed 0 bases, with 8 bases lying between them. Germline loops: CDR1 MNHEY, CDR2 SMNVEV (reference sequence). In DNA, the CDR3 is TGTGCCAGCAGTACAGGGACCTCTGGGGCCAACGTCCTGACTTTC. Protein product: CASSTGTSGANVLTF.

The table lists this clone with a few counts. CDR3 DNA: TGTGCCAGCAGCTTTACGGGGGAGGGCTACGAGCAGTACTTC. Translating gives CASSFTGEGYEQYF. The V and J genes are TRBV7-7 and TRBJ2-7, with 7 bases identical to TRBD2. This CDR3 region has 14 residues. J was trimmed by 3 bases and V by 3 bases; bases with no gene match: 5. The germline CDR1 and CDR2 sequences are SSHAT and FNYEAQ (reference sequence).

The V call is TRBV5-1, the J call TRBJ2-1, with 8 bases fitting TRBD2. Germline V gene lookup returns CDR1 SGHRS and CDR2 YFSETQ. CDR3 length: 20 amino acids. V trimming: 1 base; J trimming: 3 bases; junction bases outside the gene matches: 18. The CDR3 is CASSLRSGGLGGLFYNEQFF. CDR3 DNA: TGCGCCAGCAGCTTGCGAAGCGGGGGACTTGGGGGCCTATTCTACAATGAGCAGTTCTTC.